The 7 T cell receptor beta chains listed next were all sequenced from one sample in a study of identical twins. TCRdb reprocessed the 5' RACE reads with MiXCR, giving one entry per CDR3 protein. The sample lists 300,000 to 400,000 distinct CDR3 sequences; about 12% were seen once. The sample also formed part of further work on yellow fever vaccine responses in identical twins.

Sequenced sample: CD8+ T cells sorted from blood. The receptors here all came from a woman between 18 and 30 years old in good health.

This clonotype was seen more than once but under ten times. The chain is built from TRBV3-1 and TRBJ2-2; D might be TRBD2 (6 bases). The V gene lost 2 bases and the J gene lost 2 bases, with 15 bases spanning the gap. CDR3 size: 17 residues. Germline CDR1 LGHDT, CDR2 YNNKEL (reference sequence). The CDR3 protein is CASSQRLEGPNTGELFF. CDR3 DNA sequence: TGTGCCAGCAGCCAAAGGCTGGAGGGGCCCAACACCGGGGAGCTGTTTTTT. The entire variable domain, with the rest obtained from reference TRBV3-1 and TRBJ2-2, is as follows: DTAVSQTPKYLVTQMGNDKSIKCEQNLGHDTMYWYKQDSKKFLKIMFSYNNKELIINETVPNRFSPKSPDKAHLNLHINSLELGDSAVYFCASSQRLEGPNTGELFFGEGSRLTVL.

The J gene is TRBJ2-1, the V gene TRBV3-1; 7 bases agree with TRBD1. Trimming took 7 bases from V and 0 from J; bases not matched to a gene: 15. CDR1 LGHDT and CDR2 YNNKEL come from the germline V gene (reference sequence). The CDR3 consists of 18 residues. The CDR3 coding sequence is TGTGCCAGCACCCCCGGACAGGTCCGGTTGAGCTCCTACAATGAGCAGTTCTTC. It is translated as CASTPGQVRLSSYNEQFF.

This clonotype was seen only a few times. This chain joins TRBV12-3 or TRBV12-4 and TRBJ2-7; TRBD2 matches 10 bases. The V and J ends lost 4 bases and 4 bases, in that order; junction bases with no gene match: 7. This CDR3 comprises 15 residues. DNA of the CDR3: TGTGCCAGCAGTTCCCCGGGACTAGCGTTTTACGAGCAGTACTTC. Protein product: CASSSPGLAFYEQYF.

This clonotype was seen at least ten times. The chain carries TRBV4-1 and TRBJ2-5; no definite D call. Trimming removed 4 bases from V and 3 bases from J, with 9 bases in between. Germline V lookup: CDR1 MGHRA, CDR2 YSYEKL. The CDR3 covers 13 residues. The CDR3 spells CASSPARKETQYF. CDR3 sequence (DNA): TGCGCCAGCAGCCCTGCCAGAAAAGAGACCCAGTACTTC.

This chain uses TRBV2 with TRBJ2-3, with 7 bases matching TRBD1. The germline CDR1 and CDR2 sequences are SNHLY and FYNNEI. CDR3 size: 13 residues. The V and J ends lost 8 bases and 4 bases, in that order; junction bases with no gene match: 6. The chain's CDR3 is CASRQGVADTQYF. CDR3 coding DNA: TGTGCCAGCCGGCAGGGGGTCGCAGATACGCAGTATTTT.

This clonotype has just a few counts. The V gene is TRBV18, the J gene TRBJ1-6, with no clear D. CDR1 and CDR2 (germline): KGHSH, LQKENI. The CDR3 is 17 residues long. Between the trimmed V and J ends, which lost 6 bases and 3 bases, there was a span of 18 bases. The CDR3 DNA follows: TGTGCCAGCTCTCGATACCTTACCAACAGCTATAATTCACCCCTCCACTTT. Its translation: CASSRYLTNSYNSPLHF.

The sample holds a few counts of this clonotype. The chain links TRBV28 to TRBJ2-1; 10 nucleotides line up with TRBD2. The germline gives CDR1 MDHEN, CDR2 SYDVKM. Losses at the gene ends were 5 bases for V and 1 base for J; bases not matched to a gene: 8. This CDR3 comprises 17 residues. The CDR3 DNA sequence: TGTGCCAGCAGTATAACCGGGACTAGCGCATCCTACAATGAGCAGTTCTTC. It specifies CASSITGTSASYNEQFF.